The T cell receptor (beta chain) described here comes from a study of cytomegalovirus exposure and HLA in healthy donors. The CDR3 is 13 residues long. Germline CDR1 reads SGHRS; CDR2 reads YFSETQ. The junction had 1 base not matched to a gene; V was cut back by 2 bases and J by 3 bases. The PCR contained 60 Vbeta and 13 Jbeta primers. The repertoire was sequenced with immunoSEQ multiplex PCR; TCRdb's copy has only in-frame clones and lacks some. The sample consists of about 180,000 clones, around 80% of them appearing once. Sequenced: PBMCs. The source is a woman in her forties or fifties in good health and CMV-seropositive. This chain uses TRBV5-1 with TRBJ2-5; 7 positions agree with TRBD1. The CDR3 DNA sequence: TGCGCCAGCAGCTTCGGACAGGAAGAGACCCAGTACTTC. Translation gives CASSFGQEETQYF.